The rows below give T cell receptor beta chains drawn from one sample of a study of CD8+ T cells in alopecia areata. Profiling relied on immunoSEQ multiplex PCR, and the TCRdb table lists in-frame clones only, not all of them. In the table there are roughly 250,000 clones, roughly two thirds of which are singletons. The sample here was CD4+ T cells sorted from blood, taken at week 0. These receptors were taken from a human donor with alopecia areata. The CDR3 runs from the conserved cysteine through the conserved F or W. D genes are given only for firm matches. Some rows mark clone size as missing; the rest say once, few, many or name a class of expanded clone.

.	TRBV6-5	TRBJ2-7	TRBD1	TGTGCCAGCAGTGCAACGGGACAGGCATCCTACGAGCAGTACTTC	CASSATGQASYEQYF
once	TRBV5-1	TRBJ2-7	TRBD1	TGCGCCAGCAGCACCGGGACAGGGCCTTTACAAGAGCAGTACTTC	CASSTGTGPLQEQYF
.	TRBV6-5	TRBJ2-1	.	TGTGCCAGCACCGGGACTAATGAGCAGTTCTTC	CASTGTNEQFF
.	TRBV13	TRBJ1-6	.	TGTGCCAGCAGCTTAGCCAGGAAGGATTCACCCCTCCACTTT	CASSLARKDSPLHF
.	TRBV5-1	TRBJ2-3	.	TGCGCCAGCAGCCTGGAAGGGATTCGTAGCACAGATACGCAGTATTTT	CASSLEGIRSTDTQYF
.	TRBV30	TRBJ2-3	TRBD2	TGTGCCTGGACCACCCCCCTCACTAGCGGGGGCTCAGATACGCAGTATTTT	CAWTTPLTSGGSDTQYF
.	TRBV29-1	TRBJ1-1	.	TGCAGCGTTTGGGGGGACACTGAAGCTTTCTTT	CSVWGDTEAFF
.	TRBV13	TRBJ2-3	.	TGTGCCAGCAGCTACGGGGATACGCAGTATTTT	CASSYGDTQYF
.	TRBV9	TRBJ2-3	.	TGTGCCAGCAGCGTAGATACAGATACGCAGTATTTT	CASSVDTDTQYF
.	TRBV9	TRBJ2-5	TRBD1	TGTGCCAGCAGCGTAGCTACAGGGGACCAAGAGACCCAGTACTTC	CASSVATGDQETQYF
once	TRBV7-2	TRBJ2-5	.	TGTGCCAGCAGCTTAAATCGGCGGGGGCCACAAGAGACCCAGTACTTC	CASSLNRRGPQETQYF
.	TRBV7-9	TRBJ2-7	TRBD2	TGTGCCAGCAGCTTAGCGGGGACTACCTACGAGCAGTACTTC	CASSLAGTTYEQYF
few	TRBV2	TRBJ2-7	.	TGTGCCAGCCGGTCGGATAGGACCTCCTACGAGCAGTACTTC	CASRSDRTSYEQYF
.	TRBV7-6	TRBJ2-3	TRBD2	TGTGCCAGCAGCTTACTAGCGGGGGGTACGGCAGATACGCAGTATTTT	CASSLLAGGTADTQYF
.	TRBV5-1	TRBJ2-1	TRBD1	TGCGCCAGCAGCTCACAGGGGTCGACCTACAATGAGCAGTTCTTC	CASSSQGSTYNEQFF
.	TRBV29-1	TRBJ2-1	TRBD2	TGCAGCGTTGCCCCGACTAGCGGGGGTCTGGGTGAGCAGTTCTTC	CSVAPTSGGLGEQFF
.	TRBV10-3	TRBJ2-4	.	TGTGCCATCAGTGAGTCCGAAGGGTTGGGGTCATCAAACATTCAGTACTTC	CAISESEGLGSSNIQYF
.	TRBV4-1	TRBJ2-7	.	TGCGCCAGCAGCCTTCTCCCCTGGGGTTCCTCCTACGAGCAGTACTTC	CASSLLPWGSSYEQYF
.	TRBV29-1	TRBJ1-2	.	TGCAGCGGAGACAGTGGCGGTGGGTATGGCTACACCTTC	CSGDSGGGYGYTF
.	TRBV7-2	TRBJ2-5	TRBD1	TGTGCCAGCAGACTCTCAGGGGGCGATCAGACCCAGTACTTC	CASRLSGGDQTQYF
few	TRBV18	TRBJ1-5	.	TGTGCCAGCTCACTCGGGGGCCTCCGGCGTCAGCCCCAGCATTTT	CASSLGGLRRQPQHF
few	TRBV9	TRBJ2-7	.	TGTGCCAGCAGCGTAGAGCCCAGCGGATACGAGCAGTACTTC	CASSVEPSGYEQYF
.	TRBV5-1	TRBJ1-2	.	TGCGCCAGCAGCCCAGCGGACGGTAATGGCTACACCTTC	CASSPADGNGYTF
.	TRBV11-2	TRBJ1-1	.	TGTGCCAGCAGCTTTCAGGGAGGGAACACTGAAGCTTTCTTT	CASSFQGGNTEAFF
once	TRBV2	TRBJ1-6	.	TGTGCCAGCAGTGAAGTCGGTGGTTCACCCCTCCACTTT	CASSEVGGSPLHF
.	TRBV25-1	TRBJ2-1	TRBD2	TGTGCCAGCAGTGTACTAGCGGGGGCCTCGTTAGGGTACAATGAGCAGTTCTTC	CASSVLAGASLGYNEQFF
.	TRBV9	TRBJ1-1	.	TGTGCCAGCAGCGTAGGGGCCTATAGGGGCACTGAAGCTTTCTTT	CASSVGAYRGTEAFF
.	TRBV29-1	TRBJ1-3	.	TGCAGCGGAGGCTGGATCACCATATATTTT	CSGGWITIYF
.	TRBV6-5	TRBJ1-2	.	TGTGCCAGCAGTTACCGCAAGACGAACTATGGCTACACCTTC	CASSYRKTNYGYTF
.	TRBV10-2	TRBJ1-3	TRBD1	TGCGCCAGCGGGAGGGGGCTAGATGGAAACACCATATATTTT	CASGRGLDGNTIYF
.	TRBV2	TRBJ2-1	TRBD1	TGTGCCAGCAGTCCGACAGGGGTTCGGGCATTGGTCTTC	CASSPTGVRALVF
many	TRBV6-5	TRBJ2-6	.	TGTGCCAGCAGTTACGGGCAGGGCTCTGGGGCCAACGTCCTGACTTTC	CASSYGQGSGANVLTF
.	TRBV4-1	TRBJ2-5	TRBD1	TGCGCCAGCAGCCCAGGGGGGACAGGGGGATTTGGGGAGACCCAGTACTTC	CASSPGGTGGFGETQYF
.	TRBV7-2	TRBJ2-2	.	TGTGCCAGCAGCTTAGCCCCCCCCCGGAACACCGGGGAGCTGTTTTTT	CASSLAPPRNTGELFF
.	TRBV27	TRBJ2-7	TRBD1	TGTGCCAGCAGTTTTTTGGGACAGCTCGAGCAGTACTTC	CASSFLGQLEQYF
.	TRBV10-3	TRBJ2-7	TRBD2	TGTGCCATCAGTGATGGACTAGCTTTCAGCGAGCAGTACTTC	CAISDGLAFSEQYF
.	TRBV2	TRBJ2-3	.	TGTGCCAGCAGTGAGGATGCGGGTACGCAGTATTTT	CASSEDAGTQYF
.	TRBV15	TRBJ2-4	.	TGTGCCACCAGCAGAGGACAGGCAACCAAAAACATTCAGTACTTC	CATSRGQATKNIQYF
few	TRBV29-1	TRBJ2-1	.	TGCAGCGTCGAAAGGGCCAATGAGCAGTTCTTC	CSVERANEQFF
few	TRBV15	TRBJ2-3	.	TGTGCCACCAGCAGAGAATGGGGGTTCGAAGATACGCAGTATTTT	CATSREWGFEDTQYF
.	TRBV2	TRBJ2-4	.	TGTGCCAGCGGGGGAAACATTCAGTACTTC	CASGGNIQYF
.	TRBV30	TRBJ2-7	TRBD1	TGTGCCTGGAGTGTTCCGGGACAGAAGTACGAGCAGTACTTC	CAWSVPGQKYEQYF
.	TRBV9	TRBJ2-2	.	TGTGCCAGCAGCGTAGATGCCCACACCGGGGAGCTGTTTTTT	CASSVDAHTGELFF